This T cell receptor beta chain is drawn from a study of cytomegalovirus exposure and HLA in healthy donors. Study-wide results and limits: Likely technical artifact: a cluster of highly shared sequence variants. In a later analysis, at a false discovery rate of 0.05, fewer than 20,000 TCR beta sequences matched HLA alleles.

CDR3 size: 16 residues. Germline assignment: CDR1 SEHNR and CDR2 FQNEAQ (reference sequence). This clone appeared a single time. Its target is unknown. One end of the junction is discordant with germline, which a read error may explain. The PCR made use of 60 Vbeta and 13 Jbeta primers. TCRdb keeps only in-frame clones here, not all; method: immunoSEQ multiplex PCR. The profile covers approximately 150,000 clones, with around 68% appearing a single time and about 9.4% taken by the ten largest. The rearrangement uses TRBV7-9 and TRBJ1-4, with 7 nucleotides matching TRBD1. The sample consisted of PBMCs. The TCR sequence derives from a man aged 30 to 39 in good health and CMV-seropositive. This CDR3 reads CSSSLGFEGAGEKLFF. DNA for the CDR3: TGTTCCAGCAGCTTAGGTTTTGAGGGGGCAGGTGAAAAACTGTTTTTT.